What follows are 10 T cell receptor beta chains derived from one specimen sequenced in a study of OX40 agonist ivuxolimab in advanced cancers. Profiling relied on immunoSEQ multiplex PCR, and the TCRdb table lists in-frame clones only, not all of them. Of about 88,000 clones in the sample, approximately 85% were seen once. The sample consisted of CD4+ or CD8+ T cells sorted from blood, taken in a trial of the OX40 agonist ivuxolimab. These receptors were taken from an adult with an advanced solid tumor such as melanoma, head and neck, liver or kidney cancer.

The count of this clone is one. J is TRBJ2-7 and V is TRBV5-6, with D possibly called TRBD1 or TRBD2 (5 bases each). CDR1 is SGHDT and CDR2 is YYEEEE in the germline V gene. The CDR3 sequence is 12 residues long. Trimming cost V 4 bases and J 5 bases, with 10 bases left between them. The CDR3 DNA follows: TGTGCCAGCAGCCTGGGGGTTGACGAGCAGTACGTC. It is translated as CASSLGVDEQYV.

V gene TRBV20-1 combines with J gene TRBJ1-2; tentative D call: TRBD1 (5 bases). V lost 5 bases to trimming and J lost 7 bases, with 11 bases between them. CDR1 is DFQATT, CDR2 SNEGSKA, per germline (reference sequence). The CDR3 sequence is 11 residues long. In DNA form, the CDR3 reads TGCAGTGCTGGCAGGGAATTTGGCTACACCTTC. It codes for CSAGREFGYTF.

On this clone itself: One end of the junction does not line up with germline, which may come from a read error. This chain uses TRBV7-2 with TRBJ1-5, with D uncertain. Germline CDR1 is SGHTA and CDR2 is FQGNSA. This CDR3 has 12 amino acids. The CDR3 reads CASSLGVSPQHF. DNA for the CDR3: TGTGCCAGCAGTTTAGGAGTGTCGCCCCAGCATTTT.

The chain uses TRBV4-1 and TRBJ2-1; 9 bases fit TRBD2. Germline CDR1 and CDR2: MGHRA and YSYEKL. V lost 4 bases, J lost 3 bases, and 7 bases stayed unmatched. This CDR3 has 16 residues. The CDR3 sequence: CASSPPQRGDYNEQFF. DNA of the CDR3: TGCGCCAGCAGCCCCCCGCAGCGGGGGGACTACAATGAGCAGTTCTTC.

The rearrangement joins TRBV11-2 to TRBJ2-1; 12 nucleotides align to TRBD2. The CDR3 contains 18 residues. CDR1 and CDR2 from the germline V gene are SGHAT and FQNNGV. V trimming: 2 bases; J trimming: 7 bases; junction bases outside the gene matches: 12. CDR3 region: CASSLTIRTSGNLNEQFF. Written as DNA, the CDR3 is TGTGCCAGCAGCTTAACCATTCGGACTAGCGGGAACCTTAATGAGCAGTTCTTC.

There are a few counts of this clone. The chain combines TRBV20-1 with TRBJ1-1; D is unclear. The V end was cut by 4 bases, the J end by 7 bases, with 10 bases between. The CDR3 has 11 amino acids. Germline V gene sequence: CDR1 DFQATT, CDR2 SNEGSKA (reference sequence). CDR3 in DNA: TGCAGTGCTAAACCCCTTCTTGAAGCTTTCTTT. This translates into CSAKPLLEAFF.

The chain uses TRBV10-3 and TRBJ2-2; TRBD1 aligns across 9 bases. Germline V gene lookup returns CDR1 ENHRY and CDR2 SYGVKD. The CDR3 loop spans 16 amino acids. Trimming at V came to 7 bases and at J to 5 bases, leaving 11 bases not matched to a gene. DNA of the CDR3: TGTGCCATCAAAGGGCAGGGACAGGGTGTTACCGGGGAGCTGTTTTTT. Protein: CAIKGQGQGVTGELFF.

The chain recombines TRBV5-1 with TRBJ2-5, with no clear D. The CDR3 runs 12 residues. V shed 4 bases and J shed 4 bases, with 8 bases lying between them. CDR1 and CDR2 from the germline V gene are SGHRS and YFSETQ. CDR3 protein: CASSANGETQYF. The CDR3 nucleotides read TGCGCCAGCAGCGCCAACGGAGAGACCCAGTACTTC.

CDR3 nucleotides: TGCGCCAGCAGCTTGGCATCAGTACACACTGAAGCTTTCTTT. Amino acids: CASSLASVHTEAFF. The V gene is TRBV5-1, the J gene TRBJ1-1, with unresolved D. Trimming removed 0 bases from V and 3 bases from J, with 9 bases in between. CDR1 is SGHRS and CDR2 is YFSETQ in the germline V gene. The CDR3 totals 14 residues.

The count of this clone is one. The chain combines TRBV5-1 with TRBJ2-6; tentatively, D is TRBD1 or TRBD2 (5 bases each). Per the germline V gene, CDR1 is SGHRS and CDR2 is YFSETQ. V gave up 0 bases and J gave up 2 bases, with 6 bases separating them. This CDR3 has 15 residues. The CDR3 nucleotides read TGCGCCAGCAGCTTGGGAGGGGCTGGGGCCAACGTCCTGACTTTC. This encodes CASSLGGAGANVLTF.